Listed below are T cell receptor beta chains from one sample, sequenced in a study of blood T cell repertoires in COVID-19. The table came from immunoSEQ multiplex PCR; TCRdb's copy has only in-frame clones and leaves some out. The data show tens of thousands of clones, approximately 78% seen once. The sequenced sample consisted of peripheral blood. Every receptor here comes from a woman aged 55-69 years with acute or convalescent COVID-19. CDR3s include the opening cysteine and the closing phenylalanine or tryptophan. The order of the fields is D gene, clone size, J gene, V gene, CDR3 protein, CDR3 DNA. D genes are given only for firm matches. Only some rows state a clone size, as once, few, many or a class for expanded clones.

d_call: TRBD2
clone_size: -
j_call: TRBJ2-5
v_call: TRBV19
cdr3_aa: CASSIGLAGGTQYF
cdr3_nt: TGTGCCAGTAGTATAGGACTAGCGGGGGGGACCCAGTACTTC

d_call: -
clone_size: -
j_call: TRBJ2-1
v_call: TRBV6-6
cdr3_aa: CASSYSSSSEQFF
cdr3_nt: TGTGCCAGCAGTTACTCGTCGTCCAGTGAGCAGTTCTTC

d_call: -
clone_size: few
j_call: TRBJ1-1
v_call: TRBV3-1/TRBV3-2
cdr3_aa: CASSLQGLGAFF
cdr3_nt: TGTGCCAGCAGCCTCCAGGGGTTGGGAGCTTTCTTT

d_call: -
clone_size: -
j_call: TRBJ1-2
v_call: TRBV6-5
cdr3_aa: CASSFARAPIRGGYTF
cdr3_nt: TGTGCCAGCAGTTTCGCCCGGGCCCCGATTAGGGGTGGCTACACCTTC

d_call: TRBD1
clone_size: -
j_call: TRBJ2-7
v_call: TRBV10-3
cdr3_aa: CAISAPTGASNSYEQYF
cdr3_nt: TGTGCCATCAGTGCGCCTACAGGGGCCTCGAACTCCTACGAGCAGTACTTC

d_call: -
clone_size: -
j_call: TRBJ1-5
v_call: TRBV30
cdr3_aa: CAWSVSRAGPQHF
cdr3_nt: TGTGCCTGGAGTGTTTCCAGGGCAGGACCCCAGCATTTT

d_call: -
clone_size: few
j_call: TRBJ1-3
v_call: TRBV11-2
cdr3_aa: CASSALPQGSSGNTIYF
cdr3_nt: TGTGCCAGCAGCGCATTGCCACAGGGCTCCTCTGGAAACACCATATATTTT

d_call: TRBD2
clone_size: -
j_call: TRBJ2-5
v_call: TRBV7-9
cdr3_aa: CASLAGGQETQYF
cdr3_nt: TGTGCCAGCCTAGCGGGGGGCCAAGAGACCCAGTACTTC

d_call: -
clone_size: -
j_call: TRBJ2-7
v_call: TRBV5-4
cdr3_aa: CASSLNYGAGDTYEQYF
cdr3_nt: TGTGCCAGCAGCTTGAACTATGGGGCAGGGGATACCTACGAGCAGTACTTC

d_call: -
clone_size: -
j_call: TRBJ2-1
v_call: TRBV12-2
cdr3_aa: CASRLALIILAGGPHSYNEQFF
cdr3_nt: TGTGCAAGTCGCTTAGCCCTGATCATCCTAGCGGGGGGACCTCACTCCTACAATGAGCAGTTCTTC

d_call: TRBD1
clone_size: few
j_call: TRBJ1-1
v_call: TRBV29-1
cdr3_aa: CSVEDLDPRGPEAFF
cdr3_nt: TGCAGCGTTGAAGATCTGGACCCGAGGGGGCCTGAAGCTTTCTTT

d_call: -
clone_size: -
j_call: TRBJ1-1
v_call: TRBV30
cdr3_aa: CAWSRRAEAFF
cdr3_nt: TGTGCCTGGAGTAGGCGGGCTGAAGCTTTCTTT

d_call: -
clone_size: -
j_call: TRBJ1-2
v_call: TRBV6-4
cdr3_aa: CATAIAESGYTF
cdr3_nt: TGTGCCACCGCCATCGCCGAGAGCGGCTACACCTTC

d_call: -
clone_size: -
j_call: TRBJ1-3
v_call: TRBV24-1
cdr3_aa: CATSRNRNGNTIYF
cdr3_nt: TGTGCCACCAGTCGGAACAGAAATGGAAACACCATATATTTT

d_call: TRBD2
clone_size: -
j_call: TRBJ2-2
v_call: TRBV10-3
cdr3_aa: CATSGGAVTGELFF
cdr3_nt: TGTGCCACTAGCGGGGGGGCCGTCACCGGGGAGCTGTTTTTT

d_call: -
clone_size: few
j_call: TRBJ1-3
v_call: TRBV10-1
cdr3_aa: CASIESSGNTIYF
cdr3_nt: TGCGCCAGCATCGAGAGCTCTGGAAACACCATATATTTT

d_call: -
clone_size: -
j_call: TRBJ2-6
v_call: TRBV2
cdr3_aa: CASRAAGANVLTF
cdr3_nt: TGTGCCAGCAGAGCTGCTGGGGCCAACGTCCTGACTTTC

d_call: TRBD1
clone_size: -
j_call: TRBJ2-7
v_call: TRBV10-2
cdr3_aa: CASRPGQGEVYEQYF
cdr3_nt: TGCGCCAGCAGACCCGGACAGGGAGAAGTTTACGAGCAGTACTTC

d_call: TRBD1
clone_size: few
j_call: TRBJ2-6
v_call: TRBV28
cdr3_aa: CASSSRGPGANVLTF
cdr3_nt: TGTGCCAGCAGCTCCAGGGGGCCTGGGGCCAACGTCCTGACTTTC

d_call: -
clone_size: -
j_call: TRBJ1-6
v_call: TRBV30
cdr3_aa: CAWSVRGTENSPLHF
cdr3_nt: TGTGCCTGGAGTGTAAGAGGGACTGAGAATTCACCCCTCCACTTT

d_call: -
clone_size: few
j_call: TRBJ2-2
v_call: TRBV7-9
cdr3_aa: CASSLDLSGGELFF
cdr3_nt: TGTGCCAGCAGCTTAGATCTTTCGGGCGGGGAGCTGTTTTTT

d_call: TRBD1
clone_size: -
j_call: TRBJ2-3
v_call: TRBV12-3/TRBV12-4
cdr3_aa: CASQQGASYTQYF
cdr3_nt: TGTGCCAGTCAACAGGGGGCAAGTTACACGCAGTATTTT